A single sample is the source of the 10 T cell receptor beta chains below, sequenced in a study of T cells in Graves' hyperthyroidism and ophthalmopathy (dated by TCRdb to about 2019). The library was prepared using multiplex PCR. TCRdb shows the sequencer as Illumina HiSeq 2000. Amplification of TCR beta CDR3 regions was carried out from RNA transcripts. For the first round of RT-PCR on the TCR CDR3, the HTBI primer set was used together with the Qiagen OneStep RT-PCR kit. TCRdb reran the public reads through fastp at Q25 and MiXCR, keeping productive beta chains. Under each unique CDR3 protein, matching rows form one entry showing the most common genes and DNA. Within this sample are 500,000 to 650,000 distinct CDR3 sequences, with about 20% of them counted one time only. The ten largest make up roughly 47% of the sample. Sequencing input: blood. These receptors all stem from a man aged 35-49 years with Graves' ophthalmopathy.

This clonotype was seen only a few times. The CDR3, as DNA: TGCGCCAGCAGCCCGAGGGGCACGGGGGCTGAAGCTTTCTTT. It encodes CASSPRGTGAEAFF. V and J are TRBV10-2 and TRBJ1-1, with D possibly TRBD1 on 5 matching bases. CDR1 and CDR2 from the germline V gene are WSHSY and SAAADI. The V end was cut by 6 bases, the J end by 6 bases, with 17 bases between. CDR3 length: 14 residues.

As concerns this clonotype: An end of the junction differs from the germline gene, which may be a read error. J is TRBJ2-2 and V is TRBV7-7; D uncertain. Germline V CDR1 and CDR2: SSHAT, FNYEAQ (reference sequence). The CDR3 loop spans 11 amino acids. CDR3 sequence reads: CASSLGRELFF. The CDR3 DNA reads as TGTGCTAGCAGCTTGGGGAGGGAGCTGTTTTTT.

This clonotype showed up just a few times. A much bigger clone sits one base away, suggesting this may be a read error. This chain connects TRBV28 to TRBJ2-7; the match to TRBD1 covers 9 bases. Germline V gene sequence: CDR1 MDHEN, CDR2 SYDVKM. J lost 3 bases, V lost 9 bases, and 18 bases had no gene match. This CDR3 spans 17 amino acids. CDR3 region: CASSPDRGNSVGYEQYF. The CDR3 bases are TGTGCCAGTTCACCTGACAGGGGGAATTCGGTGGGCTACGAGCAGTACTTC.

The CDR3 loop is CASSRRGEVRGGYTF. For the CDR3, the DNA is TGCGCCAGCAGCCGAAGGGGGGAGGTACGTGGCGGCTACACCTTC. The chain couples TRBV4-3 to TRBJ1-2; D might be TRBD1 (6 bases). This CDR3 spans 15 amino acids. CDR1 is LGHNA and CDR2 is YSLEER in the germline V gene. Trimming pared 4 bases from V and 8 bases from J, leaving 20 bases between.

This chain connects TRBV7-6 to TRBJ2-3; D gene unclear. The CDR3 sequence is 12 residues long. The V end was cut by 2 bases, the J end by 4 bases, with 4 bases between. Germline CDR1 reads SGHVS; CDR2 reads FNYEAQ. CDR3 loop: CASSLCSDTQYF. CDR3 DNA: TGTGCCAGCAGCTTATGCTCAGATACGCAGTATTTT. Combining the CDR3 with reference TRBV7-6 and TRBJ2-3 gives the whole variable domain GAGVSQSPRYKVTKRGQDVALRCDPISGHVSLYWYRQALGQGPEFLTYFNYEAQQDKSGLPNDRFSAERPEGSISTLTIQRTEQRDSAMYRCASSLCSDTQYFGPGTRLTVL.

This clonotype was detected many times. The genes are TRBV13 and TRBJ2-3; D not certain. CDR3 length equals 14 residues. Germline CDR1 and CDR2: PRHDT and FYEKMQ (reference sequence). The germline V and J ends were trimmed by 3 bases and 0 bases, with 7 bases remaining between them. The CDR3 DNA follows: TGTGCCAGCAGCTTCTACTATAGCACAGATACGCAGTATTTT. This gives the protein CASSFYYSTDTQYF.

In this sample, this clonotype turned up many times. This chain connects TRBV6-2 or TRBV6-3 to TRBJ2-7; D not certain. CDR1 MNHEY and CDR2 SVGEGT come from the germline V gene. The CDR3 is 13 amino acids. V was trimmed by 2 bases and J by 3 bases, leaving 8 bases between them. CDR3 DNA: TGTGCCAGCAGTTACCGGACCGGCTACGAGCAGTACTTC. Amino acids: CASSYRTGYEQYF.

This clonotype was picked up a small number of times. The rearrangement links TRBV12-3 or TRBV12-4 to TRBJ2-1, with D maybe TRBD1 (5 bases). The V gene lost 5 bases and the J gene lost 0 bases, with 8 bases spanning the gap. This CDR3 is 14 amino acids long. CDR3 in amino acids: CASSEGASYNEQFF. For the CDR3, the DNA is TGTGCCAGCAGTGAAGGGGCCTCCTACAATGAGCAGTTCTTC.

This clonotype was seen more than once but under ten times. The rearrangement uses TRBV7-9 and TRBJ2-2; D gene ambiguous. Per the germline V gene, CDR1 is SEHNR and CDR2 is FQNEAQ (reference sequence). The CDR3 covers 15 residues. Trimming took 3 bases from V and 0 from J, leaving 8 bases between them. CDR3 in amino acids: CASSFEDTNTGELFF. CDR3 nucleotide sequence: TGTGCCAGCAGCTTTGAAGATACGAACACCGGGGAGCTGTTTTTT.

This clonotype came up many times. The chain is built from TRBV20-1 and TRBJ2-7; D is perhaps TRBD1 or TRBD2 (5 bases each). Trimming stripped 4 bases from V and 3 bases from J, with 10 bases between. The CDR3 runs to 12 residues. Germline loops: CDR1 DFQATT, CDR2 SNEGSKA (reference sequence). Written as DNA, the CDR3 is TGCAGTGCTACGGGGACGAACTACGAGCAGTACTTC. Residues: CSATGTNYEQYF.